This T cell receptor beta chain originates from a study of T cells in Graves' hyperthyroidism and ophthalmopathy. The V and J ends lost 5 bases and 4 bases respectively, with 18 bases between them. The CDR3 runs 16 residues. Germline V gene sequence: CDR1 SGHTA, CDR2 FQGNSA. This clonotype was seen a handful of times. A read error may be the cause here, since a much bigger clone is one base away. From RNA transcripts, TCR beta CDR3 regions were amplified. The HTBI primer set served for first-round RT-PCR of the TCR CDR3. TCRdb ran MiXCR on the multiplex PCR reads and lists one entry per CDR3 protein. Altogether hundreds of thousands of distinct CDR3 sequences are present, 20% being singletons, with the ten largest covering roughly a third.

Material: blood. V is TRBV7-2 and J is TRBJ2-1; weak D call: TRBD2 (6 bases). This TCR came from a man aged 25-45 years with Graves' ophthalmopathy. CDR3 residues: CASSLESSVRYNEQFF. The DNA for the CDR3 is TGTGCCAGCAGCCTTGAATCTAGCGTCCGGTACAATGAGCAGTTCTTC.